This T cell receptor (beta chain) was captured in a study of PD-1 blockade in classical Hodgkin lymphoma. Study-level background: Nivolumab was administered to patients intravenously at 3 mg/kg every 2 weeks. Findings and caveats of the study: Healthy donors were reported to have higher baseline TCR diversity than newly diagnosed patients. Complete responders possessed baseline diversity comparable to newly diagnosed patients. CD4+ TCR diversity rose significantly by C4D1, and CD8+ TCR diversity did not.

Assay used: immunoSEQ multiplex PCR; TCRdb lists only in-frame clones, some missing. Seen here are 50,000 or so clones, over 60% observed once, and the top ten hold around 15%. V was pared by 5 bases and J by 1 base, with 12 bases between. The CDR3 contains 14 residues. In germline, CDR1 is MNHEY, CDR2 SVGAGI. In every patient, relapse followed autologous stem cell transplantation, while exposure to brentuximab vedotin differed. Details on this clone: Its antigen is undetermined.

This receptor was taken from a human donor with classical Hodgkin lymphoma. V is TRBV6-5 and J is TRBJ2-7; D assignment may be TRBD1 or TRBD2 (5 bases each). Source: peripheral blood mononuclear cells (PBMCs), taken before the second cycle of nivolumab. In DNA form, the CDR3 reads TGTGCCAGCAGTGGGACGGCTACGTCCTACGAGCAGTACTTC. Protein sequence: CASSGTATSYEQYF.